Listed here are 21 T cell receptor beta chains from one sample, sequenced in a study of human T cells and chemical hapten exposure. Indicated time point: patch test 1, 2 weeks after DPC sensitization. Documented treatment: therapeutic diphenylcyclopropenone sensitization with weekly scalp DPC. Each CDR3 protein gets one entry after TCRdb re-called the RACE reads with MiXCR. Altogether about 380,000 distinct CDR3 sequences are present, 4.8% being singletons, with the ten largest covering approximately 2.1%. Sequenced here: whole blood, sampled in connection with sensitization to the hapten diphenylcyclopropenone (DPC). These receptors were collected from a woman between 45 and 60 years old with alopecia areata. Some clones in this sample may be carry-over from other donors' samples.

Notes on this clonotype: A much larger clone is a single base away; this may be a read error. The chain employs TRBV2 and TRBJ1-2; weak D call: TRBD1 (5 bases). V shed 11 bases and J shed 6 bases, with 13 bases lying between them. The CDR3 length is 11 residues. CDR1 SNHLY and CDR2 FYNNEI come from the germline V gene. Here the CDR3 reads CAGHGGNGYTF. DNA of the CDR3: TGTGCCGGCCACGGGGGAAATGGCTACACCTTC.

This clonotype was counted only a few times. The V call is TRBV5-1, the J call TRBJ2-1; the D gene is possibly TRBD2 (6 bases). Germline lookup yields CDR1 SGHRS and CDR2 YFSETQ. The V end was cut by 4 bases, the J end by 4 bases, with 21 bases between. The CDR3 runs 17 residues. The CDR3 coding sequence is TGCGCCAGCAGCCGCCCCCGGGAGCGGACCCTTTACAATGAGCAGTTCTTC. It codes for CASSRPRERTLYNEQFF.

The chain employs TRBV7-2 and TRBJ1-2, with D perhaps TRBD1 (6 bases). Germline CDR1 SGHTA, CDR2 FQGNSA. The length of the CDR3 is 16 residues. V lost 3 bases and J 6 bases, leaving 20 bases between the germline ends. In DNA form, the CDR3 reads TGTGCCAGCAGCTTTCAACAGGGTTGGACGCCGGATGGCTACACCTTC. Translating it yields CASSFQQGWTPDGYTF.

This clonotype has a count of ten or more. This chain uses TRBV5-1 with TRBJ2-5; D could derive from TRBD1 or TRBD2 (5 bases each). The germline V gene encodes CDR1 SGHRS and CDR2 YFSETQ. The CDR3 length is 16 residues. The V end was cut by 0 bases, the J end by 7 bases, with 19 bases between. The DNA of the CDR3 is TGCGCCAGCAGCTTGGGGGACGGGCACGACGGCGCGACCCAGTACTTC. Encoded protein: CASSLGDGHDGATQYF.

This clonotype appeared a few times. The J gene is TRBJ2-3, the V gene TRBV6-1; weak D call: TRBD2 (6 bases). With 4 bases removed from V and 0 bases from J, the gap between germline ends came to 11 bases. The CDR3 covers 15 residues. Germline CDR1 and CDR2: MNHNS and SASEGT. CDR3 residues: CASSGYGTSTDTQYF. Written as DNA, the CDR3 is TGTGCCAGCAGTGGGTACGGGACTAGCACAGATACGCAGTATTTT.

The table lists this clonotype with many counts. The chain is built from TRBV27 and TRBJ2-7; tentatively, D is TRBD1 (5 bases). The CDR3 is 14 residues long. V lost 2 bases and J 3 bases, leaving 11 bases between the germline ends. CDR1 is MNHEY, CDR2 SMNVEV, per germline (reference sequence). The chain's CDR3 is CASSLAHRFYEQYF. Here the CDR3 DNA reads TGTGCCAGCAGTTTAGCCCACAGGTTCTACGAGCAGTACTTC.

This chain links TRBV20-1 with TRBJ2-7; 8 positions match TRBD1. With 6 bases clipped from V and 3 bases from J, the junction kept 16 bases outside the gene matches. Germline loops: CDR1 DFQATT, CDR2 SNEGSKA (reference sequence). This CDR3 is 16 amino acids long. The CDR3 nucleotides read TGCAGTGCGATATGGCCCGGACAGGGCCGACACTACGAGCAGTACTTC. Its translation: CSAIWPGQGRHYEQYF.

This clonotype occurred many times. This sequence joins TRBV9 and TRBJ1-1; D gene ambiguous. There are 13 residues in the CDR3. V shed 0 bases and J shed 3 bases, with 6 bases lying between them. From germline, CDR1 is SGDLS and CDR2 YYNGEE. The chain's CDR3 is CASSVGRDTEAFF. CDR3 bases: TGTGCCAGCAGCGTAGGAAGGGACACTGAAGCTTTCTTT.

This clonotype showed up many times. The CDR3 protein is CASSLERSSWVEQFF. CDR3 DNA sequence: TGTGCCAGCAGCTTAGAACGGAGTTCCTGGGTGGAGCAGTTCTTC. This chain connects TRBV11-2 to TRBJ2-1; D gene ambiguous. This CDR3 is built from 15 residues. Germline loops: CDR1 SGHAT, CDR2 FQNNGV. V lost 0 bases, J lost 10 bases, and 16 bases lay in between.

In its sample, this clonotype was seen a few times. The chain carries TRBV9 and TRBJ2-7; tentative D call: TRBD1 (5 bases). CDR1 is SGDLS and CDR2 is YYNGEE in the germline V gene. CDR3 length equals 15 residues. Trimming removed 0 bases at V and 0 bases at J, with 10 bases between. CDR3: CASSVDTGSSYEQYF. CDR3 DNA sequence: TGTGCCAGCAGCGTAGACACAGGAAGCTCCTACGAGCAGTACTTC.

There are a few counts of this clonotype. The chain uses TRBV5-1 and TRBJ2-2, with 9 bases matching TRBD1. The CDR3 runs 15 residues. Germline V CDR1 and CDR2: SGHRS, YFSETQ. V dropped 4 bases and J dropped 3; count of bases not matched to a gene: 4. The chain's CDR3 is CASSAQGADTGELFF. In DNA form, the CDR3 reads TGCGCCAGCAGCGCACAGGGGGCGGACACCGGGGAGCTGTTTTTT.

This clonotype was counted ten times or more. In DNA, the CDR3 is TGTGCCAGCTCCGGGACAGGGGGCACTGAAGCTTTCTTT. Protein product: CASSGTGGTEAFF. The chain couples TRBV28 to TRBJ1-1; 11 bases agree with TRBD1. The V gene's germline CDR1 is MDHEN and CDR2 SYDVKM. The CDR3 spans 13 residues. Trimming cost V 8 bases and J 4 bases; bases outside gene matches: 3.

This clonotype was detected many times. The chain couples TRBV9 to TRBJ1-5; a weak D match, TRBD1 (6 bases). The germline V and J ends were trimmed by 3 bases and 6 bases, with 10 bases remaining between them. Germline CDR1 and CDR2: SGDLS and YYNGEE. CDR3 size: 13 residues. The CDR3 spells CASSGGGLQPQHF. CDR3 nucleotides: TGTGCCAGCAGCGGGGGGGGCCTTCAGCCCCAGCATTTT.

This clonotype was found many times. The rearrangement joins TRBV5-1 to TRBJ2-3; D remains unclear. The CDR3 totals 14 residues. V shed 0 bases and J shed 5 bases, with 10 bases lying between them. From germline, CDR1 is SGHRS and CDR2 YFSETQ. CDR3 bases: TGCGCCAGCAGCTTGGGGGGTCTTGGAGATACGCAGTATTTT. It is translated as CASSLGGLGDTQYF.

This clonotype was observed at least ten times. This sequence joins TRBV5-1 and TRBJ2-2; a possible D gene is TRBD2 (6 bases). V was shortened by 3 bases and J by 4 bases, with 13 bases between the two germline ends. This CDR3 region has 15 residues. Germline CDR1 SGHRS, CDR2 YFSETQ. CDR3 coding DNA: TGCGCCAGCAGCTCCCTGACTAGGGGCACCGGGGAGCTGTTTTTT. Encoded protein: CASSSLTRGTGELFF.

This clonotype was counted only a few times. Here the CDR3 reads CASSPLRDTYLHF. The CDR3 DNA sequence: TGTGCCAGCTCACCACTTCGGGACACTTACCTCCACTTT. This chain connects TRBV18 to TRBJ1-6; the D gene is possibly TRBD1 (6 bases). CDR1 KGHSH and CDR2 LQKENI come from the germline V gene. This CDR3 spans 13 amino acids. With 1 base removed from V and 15 bases from J, the gap between germline ends came to 13 bases.

In this sample, this clonotype turned up many times. The chain joins TRBV7-2 to TRBJ2-2; no reliable D call. Germline CDR1 SGHTA, CDR2 FQGNSA. Trimming took off 0 bases at V and 5 bases at J, with 7 bases between the two ends. There are 14 residues in the CDR3. CDR3 residues: CASSLAELTGELFF. CDR3 in DNA: TGTGCCAGCAGCTTAGCAGAGTTGACCGGGGAGCTGTTTTTT.

This clonotype was counted only a few times. The gene calls are TRBV20-1 and TRBJ2-3; D possibly corresponds to TRBD2 (5 bases). Germline CDR1 reads DFQATT; CDR2 reads SNEGSKA (reference sequence). V was shortened by 5 bases and J by 2 bases, with 23 bases between the two germline ends. The CDR3 extends over 17 amino acids. Written as DNA, the CDR3 is TGCAGTGCTTTACTCCGGACTCCTACCACCCCCACAGATACGCAGTATTTT. Encoded protein: CSALLRTPTTPTDTQYF.

In this sample, this clonotype turned up a few times. The genes are TRBV10-3 and TRBJ1-1, with D tentatively TRBD1 (5 bases). The CDR3 spans 13 residues. V gave up 6 bases and J gave up 8 bases, with 16 bases separating them. Germline V CDR1 and CDR2: ENHRY, SYGVKD. DNA of the CDR3: TGTGCCATCAGGGACGCCGGGGCCCTCGAAGCTTTCTTT. This gives the protein CAIRDAGALEAFF.

This clonotype was detected a few times. The chain joins TRBV6-2 or TRBV6-3 to TRBJ2-1; D unresolved. V was shortened by 2 bases and J by 2 bases, with 13 bases between the two germline ends. Germline V CDR1 and CDR2: MNHEY, SVGEGT. The CDR3 spans 16 residues. The CDR3 region is CASSYLGGDPYNEQFF. CDR3 DNA sequence: TGTGCCAGCAGTTACCTCGGCGGCGACCCCTACAATGAGCAGTTCTTC.

This clonotype was detected ten times or more. This chain links TRBV6-2 or TRBV6-3 with TRBJ2-4; no clear D. Per the germline V gene, CDR1 is MNHEY and CDR2 is SVGEGT. V dropped 3 bases and J dropped 5 bases, with 8 bases sitting between them. CDR3 length: 13 residues. The CDR3: CASSYLSQNIQYF. For the CDR3, the DNA is TGTGCCAGCAGTTATCTCAGCCAAAACATTCAGTACTTC.